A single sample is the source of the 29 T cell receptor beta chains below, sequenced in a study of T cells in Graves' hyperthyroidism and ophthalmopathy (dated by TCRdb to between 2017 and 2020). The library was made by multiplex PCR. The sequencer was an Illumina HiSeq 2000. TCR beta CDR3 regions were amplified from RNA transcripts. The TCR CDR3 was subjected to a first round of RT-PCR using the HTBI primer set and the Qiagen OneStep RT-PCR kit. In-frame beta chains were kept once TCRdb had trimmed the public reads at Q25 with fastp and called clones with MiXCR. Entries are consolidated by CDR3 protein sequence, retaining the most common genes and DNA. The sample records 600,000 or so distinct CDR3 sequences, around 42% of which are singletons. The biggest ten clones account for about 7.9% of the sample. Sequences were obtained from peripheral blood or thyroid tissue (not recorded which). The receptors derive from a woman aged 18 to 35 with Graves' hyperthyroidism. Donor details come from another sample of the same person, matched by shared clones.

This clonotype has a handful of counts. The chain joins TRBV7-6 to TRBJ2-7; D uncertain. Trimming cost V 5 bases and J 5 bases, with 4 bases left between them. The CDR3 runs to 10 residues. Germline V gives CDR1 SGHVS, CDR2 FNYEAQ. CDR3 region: CASSVDEQYF. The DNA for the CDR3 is TGTGCCAGCAGCGTGGACGAGCAGTACTTC.

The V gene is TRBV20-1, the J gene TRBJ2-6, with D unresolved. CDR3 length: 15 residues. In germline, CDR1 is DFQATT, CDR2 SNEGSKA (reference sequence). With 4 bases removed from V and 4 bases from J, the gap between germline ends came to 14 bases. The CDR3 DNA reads TGCAGTGCTACCGAGACGGCCTCGGGGGCCAACGTCCTGACTTTC. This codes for CSATETASGANVLTF.

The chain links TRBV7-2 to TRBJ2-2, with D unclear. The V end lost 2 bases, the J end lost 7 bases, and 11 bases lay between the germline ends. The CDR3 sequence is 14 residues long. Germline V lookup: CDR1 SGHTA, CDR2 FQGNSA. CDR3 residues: CASSLLLEVGELFF. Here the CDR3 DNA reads TGTGCCAGCAGCTTATTGCTAGAGGTCGGGGAGCTGTTTTTT.

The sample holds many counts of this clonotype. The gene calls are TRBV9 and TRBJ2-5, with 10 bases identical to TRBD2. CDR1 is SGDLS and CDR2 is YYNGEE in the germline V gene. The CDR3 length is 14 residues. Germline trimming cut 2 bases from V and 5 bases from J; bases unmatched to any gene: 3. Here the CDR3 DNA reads TGTGCCAGCAGCGTTAGCGGGAGGAGGGAGACCCAGTACTTC. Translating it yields CASSVSGRRETQYF.

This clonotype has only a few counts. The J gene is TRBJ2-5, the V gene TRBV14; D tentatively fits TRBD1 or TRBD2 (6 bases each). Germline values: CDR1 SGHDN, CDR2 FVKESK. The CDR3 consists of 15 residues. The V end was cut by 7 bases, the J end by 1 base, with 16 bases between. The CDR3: CASKKGGMSQETQYF. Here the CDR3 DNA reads TGTGCCAGCAAGAAAGGGGGGATGTCCCAAGAGACCCAGTACTTC. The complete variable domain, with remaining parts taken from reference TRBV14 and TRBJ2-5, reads EAGVTQFPSHSVIEKGQTVTLRCDPISGHDNLYWYRRVMGKEIKFLLHFVKESKQDESGMPNNRFLAERTGGTYSTLKVQPAELEDSGVYFCASKKGGMSQETQYFGPGTRLLVL.

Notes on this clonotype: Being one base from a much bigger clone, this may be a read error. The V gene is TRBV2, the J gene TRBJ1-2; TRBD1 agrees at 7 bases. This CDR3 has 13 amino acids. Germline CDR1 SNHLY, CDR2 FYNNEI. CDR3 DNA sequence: TGTGCCAGCAGTAGGGACAGTGGCTATGGCCACACCTTC. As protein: CASSRDSGYGHTF.

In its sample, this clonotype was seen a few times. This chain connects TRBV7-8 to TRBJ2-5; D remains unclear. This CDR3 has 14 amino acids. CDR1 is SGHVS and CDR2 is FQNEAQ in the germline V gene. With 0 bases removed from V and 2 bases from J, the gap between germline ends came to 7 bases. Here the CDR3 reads CASSLAQIQETQYF. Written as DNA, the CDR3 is TGTGCCAGCAGCTTAGCTCAAATACAAGAGACCCAGTACTTC.

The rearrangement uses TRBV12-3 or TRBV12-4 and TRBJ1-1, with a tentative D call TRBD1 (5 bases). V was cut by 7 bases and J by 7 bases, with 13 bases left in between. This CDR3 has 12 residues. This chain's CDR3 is CASTWRGLEAFF. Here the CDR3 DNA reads TGTGCCAGCACCTGGCGGGGACTTGAAGCTTTCTTT.

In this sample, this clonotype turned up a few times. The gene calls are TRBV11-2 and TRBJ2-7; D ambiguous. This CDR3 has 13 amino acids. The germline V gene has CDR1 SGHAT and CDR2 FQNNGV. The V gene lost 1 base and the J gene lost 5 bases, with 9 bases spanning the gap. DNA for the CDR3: TGTGCCAGCAGCTTAGGTCAAAATAACGAGCAGTACTTC. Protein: CASSLGQNNEQYF.

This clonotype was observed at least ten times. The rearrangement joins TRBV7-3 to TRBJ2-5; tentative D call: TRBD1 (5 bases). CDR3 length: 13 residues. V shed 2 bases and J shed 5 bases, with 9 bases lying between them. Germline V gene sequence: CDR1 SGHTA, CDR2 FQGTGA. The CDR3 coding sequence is TGTGCCAGCAGCTTATCACAGGACGAGACCCAGTACTTC. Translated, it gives CASSLSQDETQYF.

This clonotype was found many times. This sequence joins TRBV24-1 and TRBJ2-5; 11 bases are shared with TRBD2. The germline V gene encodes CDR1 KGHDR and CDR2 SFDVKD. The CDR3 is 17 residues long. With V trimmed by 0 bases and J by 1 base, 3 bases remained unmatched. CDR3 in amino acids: CATSDLPGTSGQETQYF. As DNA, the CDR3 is TGTGCCACCAGTGATTTGCCCGGGACTAGCGGCCAAGAGACCCAGTACTTC.

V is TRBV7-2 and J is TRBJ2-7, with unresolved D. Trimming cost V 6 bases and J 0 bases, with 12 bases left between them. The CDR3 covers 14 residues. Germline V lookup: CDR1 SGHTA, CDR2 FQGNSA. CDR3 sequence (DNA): TGTGCCAGCAGTTCGGATCCCATCTCCTACGAGCAGTACTTC. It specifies CASSSDPISYEQYF.

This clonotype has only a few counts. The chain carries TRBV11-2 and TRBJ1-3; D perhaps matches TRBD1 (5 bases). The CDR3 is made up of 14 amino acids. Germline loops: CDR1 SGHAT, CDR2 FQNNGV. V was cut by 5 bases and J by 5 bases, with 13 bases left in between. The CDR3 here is CASSPGGYRNTIYF. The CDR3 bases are TGTGCCAGCAGCCCCGGGGGATATAGAAACACCATATATTTT.

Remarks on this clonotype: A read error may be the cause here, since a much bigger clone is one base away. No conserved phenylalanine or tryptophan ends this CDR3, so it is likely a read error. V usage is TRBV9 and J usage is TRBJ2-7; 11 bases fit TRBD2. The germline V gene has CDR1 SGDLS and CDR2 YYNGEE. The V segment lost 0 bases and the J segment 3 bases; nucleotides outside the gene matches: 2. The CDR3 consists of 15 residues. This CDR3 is CASSVELAGVYEQYL. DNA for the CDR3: TGTGCCAGCAGCGTAGAACTAGCGGGAGTCTACGAGCAGTACCTC.

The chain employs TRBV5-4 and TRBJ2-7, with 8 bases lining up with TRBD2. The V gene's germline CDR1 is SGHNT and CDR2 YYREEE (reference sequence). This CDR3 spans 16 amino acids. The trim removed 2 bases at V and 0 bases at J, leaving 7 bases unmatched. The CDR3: CASSFAGGGSSYEQYF. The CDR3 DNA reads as TGTGCCAGCAGCTTCGCGGGGGGAGGGAGCTCCTACGAGCAGTACTTC.

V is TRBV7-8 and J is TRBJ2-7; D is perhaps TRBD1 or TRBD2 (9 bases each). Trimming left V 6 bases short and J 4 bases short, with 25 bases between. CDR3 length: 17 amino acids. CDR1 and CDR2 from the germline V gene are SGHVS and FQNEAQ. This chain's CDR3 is CASSERLAGTGYYEQYF. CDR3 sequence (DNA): TGTGCCAGCAGTGAACGGCTAGCGGGGACAGGGTATTACGAGCAGTACTTC.

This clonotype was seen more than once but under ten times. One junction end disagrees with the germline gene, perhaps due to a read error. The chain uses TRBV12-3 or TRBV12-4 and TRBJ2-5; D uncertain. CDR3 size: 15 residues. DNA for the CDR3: TGTGCCAGCAGTTTCGCGGATGGGTACCAAGAAACCCAGTACTTC. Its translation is CASSFADGYQETQYF.

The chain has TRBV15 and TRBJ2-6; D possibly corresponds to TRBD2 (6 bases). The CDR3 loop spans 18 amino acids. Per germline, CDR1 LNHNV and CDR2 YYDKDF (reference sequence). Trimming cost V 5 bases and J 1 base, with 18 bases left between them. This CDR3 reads CATSGHGTSLSGANVLTF. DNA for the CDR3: TGTGCCACCAGCGGACACGGGACTTCTTTGTCTGGGGCCAACGTCCTGACTTTC.

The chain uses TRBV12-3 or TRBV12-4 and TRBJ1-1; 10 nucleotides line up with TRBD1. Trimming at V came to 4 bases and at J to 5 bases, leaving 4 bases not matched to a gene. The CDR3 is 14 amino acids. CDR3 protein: CASSSQDRGTEAFF. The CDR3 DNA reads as TGTGCCAGCAGTTCCCAGGACAGGGGGACTGAAGCTTTCTTT.

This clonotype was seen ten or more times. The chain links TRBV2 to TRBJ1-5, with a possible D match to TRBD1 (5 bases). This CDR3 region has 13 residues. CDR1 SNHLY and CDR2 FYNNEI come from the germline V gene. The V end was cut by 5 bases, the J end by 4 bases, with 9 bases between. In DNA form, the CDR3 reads TGTGCCAGCAGTAGCAGGGTGAATCAGCCCCAGCATTTT. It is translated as CASSSRVNQPQHF. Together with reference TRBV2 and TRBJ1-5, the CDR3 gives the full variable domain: EPEVTQTPSHQVTQMGQEVILRCVPISNHLYFYWYRQILGQKVEFLVSFYNNEISEKSEIFDDQFSVERPDGSNFTLKIRSTKLEDSAMYFCASSSRVNQPQHFGDGTRLSIL.

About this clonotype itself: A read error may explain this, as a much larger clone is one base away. CDR3 bases: TGTGCCAGCCGACCGGGACAGTTTAACTCTGGGGCCAACGTCCTGACTTTC. Its translation is CASRPGQFNSGANVLTF. The chain links TRBV10-3 to TRBJ2-6; 7 bases agree with TRBD1. Trimming removed 10 bases from V and 0 bases from J; junction bases left unmatched: 12. The CDR3 is 17 amino acids. The germline gives CDR1 ENHRY, CDR2 SYGVKD.

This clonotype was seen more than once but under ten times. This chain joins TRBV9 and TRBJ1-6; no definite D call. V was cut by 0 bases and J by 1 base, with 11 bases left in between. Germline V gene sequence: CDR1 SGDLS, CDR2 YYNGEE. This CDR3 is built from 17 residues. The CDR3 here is CASSVASLVSYNSPLHF. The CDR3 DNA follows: TGTGCCAGCAGCGTAGCTAGTCTGGTGTCCTATAATTCACCCCTCCACTTT.

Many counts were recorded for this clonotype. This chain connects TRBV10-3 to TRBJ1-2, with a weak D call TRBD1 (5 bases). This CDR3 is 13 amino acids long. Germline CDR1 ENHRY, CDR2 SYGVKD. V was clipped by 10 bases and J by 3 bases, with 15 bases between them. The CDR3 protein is CATRGEGDYGYTF. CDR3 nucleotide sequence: TGTGCCACCAGAGGGGAGGGAGACTATGGCTACACCTTC.

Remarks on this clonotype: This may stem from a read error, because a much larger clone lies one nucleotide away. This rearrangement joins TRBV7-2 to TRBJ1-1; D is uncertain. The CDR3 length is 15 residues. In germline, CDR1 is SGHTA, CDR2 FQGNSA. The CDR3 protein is CACSLDAVFNTEAFF. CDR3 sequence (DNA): TGTGCCTGCAGCTTAGACGCCGTCTTTAACACTGAAGCTTTCTTT.

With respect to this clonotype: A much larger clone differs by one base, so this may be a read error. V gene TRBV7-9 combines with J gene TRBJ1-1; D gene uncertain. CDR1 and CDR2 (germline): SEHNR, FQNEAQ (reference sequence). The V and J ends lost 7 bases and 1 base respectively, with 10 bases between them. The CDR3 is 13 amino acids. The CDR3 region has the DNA TGTGCCAGCAACGATCAGGCGAACACTGAAGCTTTCTTT. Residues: CASNDQANTEAFF.

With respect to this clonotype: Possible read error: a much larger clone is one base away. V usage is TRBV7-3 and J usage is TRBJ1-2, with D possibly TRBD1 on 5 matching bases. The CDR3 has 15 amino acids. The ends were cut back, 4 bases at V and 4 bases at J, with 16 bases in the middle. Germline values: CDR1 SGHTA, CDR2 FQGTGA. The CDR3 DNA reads TGTGCCAGCAGCTCAACACTGGGGCGCGGCTATGGCTACACCTTC. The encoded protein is CASSSTLGRGYGYTF.

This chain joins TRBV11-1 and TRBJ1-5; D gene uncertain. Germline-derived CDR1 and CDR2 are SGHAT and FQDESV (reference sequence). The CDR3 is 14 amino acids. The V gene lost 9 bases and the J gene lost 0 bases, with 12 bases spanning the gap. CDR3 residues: CASSIGNSNQPQHF. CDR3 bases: TGTGCCAGTAGTATAGGTAATAGCAATCAGCCCCAGCATTTT.

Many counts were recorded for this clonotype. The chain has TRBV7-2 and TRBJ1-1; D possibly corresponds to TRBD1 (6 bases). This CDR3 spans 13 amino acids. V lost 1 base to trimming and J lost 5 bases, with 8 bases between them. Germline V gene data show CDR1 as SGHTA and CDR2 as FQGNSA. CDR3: CASSLEGGTEAFF. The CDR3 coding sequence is TGTGCCAGCAGCTTAGAGGGGGGTACTGAAGCTTTCTTT.

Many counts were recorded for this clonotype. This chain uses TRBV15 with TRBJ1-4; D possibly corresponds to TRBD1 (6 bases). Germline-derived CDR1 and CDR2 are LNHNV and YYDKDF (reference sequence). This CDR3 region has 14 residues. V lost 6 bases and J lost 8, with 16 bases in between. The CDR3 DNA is TGTGCCACCAGTATATCAGGGGCAGGCGAAAAACTGTTTTTT. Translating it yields CATSISGAGEKLFF.